This T cell receptor (beta chain) was recorded in a study of spatial heterogeneity in lung cancer (dated by TCRdb to between 2019 and 2020). The study in broad terms: Donors were 72 patients with early-stage, untreated non-small cell lung cancer from the lung TRACERx cohort. Follow-up PBMC samples were sequenced whenever the samples were available, and the median time to follow-up was roughly two years after resection. More beta-chain than alpha-chain transcripts were consistently detected, likely reflecting higher beta-chain transcript abundance. In the raw uncorrected reads, each unique combination of TCR and UMI appeared on average more than ten times. In non-small cell lung cancer, the study quantitatively compared TCR alpha and beta repertoires across several tumor regions, matched nontumor lung, and blood. Both alpha and beta chains were TCR-sequenced in 200 to 250 tumor regions, about 69 matched nontumor lung samples and 45 to 60 PBMC samples obtained at surgery. The study linked features of the TCR repertoire to counts of nonsynonymous mutations, which were determined by whole-exome sequencing of tumor tissue. What the authors observed across the whole study: Ubiquitous expanded tumor TCRs were found in blood more often at tumor resection than at routine follow-up. Only 14 patients were included in comparisons of baseline and follow-up blood repertoires. Confirming at a functional level the hypothesis that regional TCRs recognize regional mutations was considered to require additional single-cell paired TCR alpha and beta sequencing.

Libraries were made using 5' RACE. TCRdb names NextSeq 500 as the instrument used. In the TCR library protocol, a unique molecular identifier was attached to each TCR cDNA molecule so that PCR and sequencing errors could be corrected. The authors' pipeline ran thus. Decombinator tools were used for TCR identification, UMI-based error correction and CDR3 extraction. TCRs above a frequency of 2 per 1,000, corresponding to the top 1% of the tumor frequency distribution, were defined as expanded. Each repertoire was subsampled 100 times to 5,000 TCRs, after which Renyi diversity was computed with the R vegan package. CDR3 similarity networks were built from amino acid triplet string-kernel similarity, with CDR3s being connected when pairwise similarity was above 0.82. Using fastp trimming at Q25 and MiXCR clonotype assembly, TCRdb reanalyzed the public sequencing data and kept in-frame beta chains. Merged by CDR3 protein, the rows form single entries marked with the most common genes and DNA. TCRdb, not the authors, supplied the V and J calls. The sample yields over 35,000 distinct CDR3 sequences; 10% were counted once. The top ten hold approximately 17% of the sample.

V lost 3 bases and J lost 7 bases; the stretch between them is 16 bases long. The germline V gene provides CDR1 LGHNA and CDR2 YSLEER. The CDR3 numbers 15 residues from cysteine through phenylalanine. The only DNA kept is the CDR3, 45 bases in frame from the first base. Per the publication, the time point label means: blood at routine non-recurrence follow-up after resection. TCR sequencing used whole RNA extracted from tumor and nontumor lung tissue, or from cryopreserved PBMC samples, without cell sorting. Patients were selected for TCR sequencing only if sufficient RNA was available from at least two tumor regions. This clonotype was observed many times. Its antigen is still unknown. Per-base quality was not reported, and no clone a single base away is much larger than it.

The sequence derives from a female donor with early-stage non-small cell lung cancer. The material was PBMCs, obtained at follow-up. The chain was built from TRBV4-3 and TRBJ1-5, with the D gene too uncertain to name. The nucleotides read TGCGCCAGCAGCCAGGGCCTGGGTGGACGGCAGCCCCAGCATTTT. This translates into CASSQGLGGRQPQHF.